Presented here are 28 T cell receptor beta chains from one specimen sequenced in a study of blood T cell repertoires in COVID-19 (dated by TCRdb to 2018 to 2020). Library method: the immunoSEQ multiplex PCR assay. As stored in TCRdb, this immuneACCESS dataset retains in-frame rearrangements with V and J assigned. A fraction of the clones does not appear; measured against another copy, unresolved V genes explain less than half of the discrepancy, and the remainder lacks a known reason. The sample table lists 200,000 to 300,000 clones, around 88% of them with a count of one. The ten largest clones add up to around 2.5% of the sample. The material sequenced was PBMCs or T cells enriched from blood (not recorded which). These receptors all come from a woman in her 40s with acute COVID-19.

J is TRBJ1-6 and V is TRBV5-1, with TRBD1 matching over 7 bases. V shed 4 bases, J shed 7 bases, and the junction held 5 bases outside the gene matches. This CDR3 contains 14 residues. The germline gives CDR1 SGHRS, CDR2 YFSETQ. For the CDR3, the DNA is TGCGCCAGCAGCAGGGACAGCGTAAATTCACCCCTCCACTTT. Encoded protein: CASSRDSVNSPLHF. Variable domain in full (rest from reference TRBV5-1 and TRBJ1-6): KAGVTQTPRYLIKTRGQQVTLSCSPISGHRSVSWYQQTPGQGLQFLFEYFSETQRNKGNFPGRFSGRQFSNSRSEMNVSTLELGDSALYLCASSRDSVNSPLHFGNGTRLTVT.

The chain combines TRBV5-1 with TRBJ1-4; D remains unclear. CDR1 is SGHRS, CDR2 YFSETQ, per germline. The CDR3 has 21 residues. Trimming stripped 4 bases from V and 0 bases from J, with 28 bases between. CDR3 nucleotide sequence: TGCGCCAGCAGCCCTGGAACGGTTGCGAGGAGGGCTCTTGCAACTAATGAAAAACTGTTTTTT. Protein product: CASSPGTVARRALATNEKLFF.

This chain connects TRBV2 to TRBJ1-5; D is unclear. CDR1 and CDR2 (germline): SNHLY, FYNNEI. Trimming removed 7 bases from V and 3 bases from J, with 10 bases in between. The CDR3 spans 13 residues. CDR3 sequence reads: CASMRQFNQPQHF. The CDR3, as DNA: TGTGCCAGCATGAGGCAGTTCAATCAGCCCCAGCATTTT.

The gene calls are TRBV19 and TRBJ1-4, with TRBD1 matching over 7 bases. The CDR3 is 14 residues long. Germline V CDR1 and CDR2: LNHDA, SQIVND (reference sequence). V lost 8 bases and J lost 6; bases outside the gene matches: 9. The CDR3, as DNA: TGTGCCAGTCGGTTCTCAGGGGGAGATGAAAAACTGTTTTTT. Protein sequence: CASRFSGGDEKLFF.

The V and J genes are TRBV27 and TRBJ2-7; 7 nucleotides agree with TRBD1. V gave up 6 bases and J gave up 0 bases; unmatched junction bases: 8. CDR1 is MNHEY, CDR2 SMNVEV, per germline (reference sequence). The CDR3 sequence is 15 residues long. CDR3 bases: TGTGCCAGCAGACGCGGCACAGGGGACTCCTACGAGCAGTACTTC. The encoded protein is CASRRGTGDSYEQYF.

This rearrangement joins TRBV11-3 to TRBJ2-5; 11 nucleotides agree with TRBD2. Looked up from germline, CDR1 is SGHNT and CDR2 is YENEEA. The CDR3 length is 20 residues. V trimming: 0 bases; J trimming: 5 bases; junction bases outside the gene matches: 17. CDR3 coding DNA: TGTGCCAGCAGCTTAGATCCAACTATGACTAGCGGGAAAGGTCGGGAGACCCAGTACTTC. Protein product: CASSLDPTMTSGKGRETQYF.

The chain carries TRBV6-5 and TRBJ1-2; TRBD1 matches at 11 bases. Trimming removed 11 bases from V and 4 bases from J; junction bases left unmatched: 9. CDR1 and CDR2 (germline): MNHEY, SVGAGI. This CDR3 has 14 residues. The CDR3 nucleotides are TGTGCCGGATGGACAGGGGGCGTCGGCTATGGCTACACCTTC. It is translated as CAGWTGGVGYGYTF.

In DNA, the CDR3 is TGCGCCAGCAGCTTGCCGTCCGGGACAGGTTTGGGAAATGAGCAGTTCTTC. Protein product: CASSLPSGTGLGNEQFF. J is TRBJ2-1 and V is TRBV5-1, with TRBD1 identical over 8 bases. J gave up 7 bases and V 1 base, and 13 bases lay outside the gene matches. This CDR3 contains 17 residues. In germline, CDR1 is SGHRS, CDR2 YFSETQ.

The chain couples TRBV11-3 to TRBJ2-1; 8 bases agree with TRBD1. V lost 5 bases, J lost 4 bases, and 10 bases stayed unmatched. Germline CDR1 is SGHNT and CDR2 is YENEEA. The CDR3 spans 16 residues. The CDR3 loop reads CASSRSAGQDYNEQFF. The CDR3 coding sequence is TGTGCCAGCAGCCGAAGCGCGGGACAGGATTACAATGAGCAGTTCTTC.

This chain uses TRBV5-4 with TRBJ2-3; D is perhaps TRBD2 (6 bases). This CDR3 contains 15 residues. CDR1 is SGHNT and CDR2 is YYREEE in the germline V gene (reference sequence). Trimming removed 0 bases at V and 0 bases at J, with 8 bases between. The CDR3 here is CASSLGGVSTDTQYF. DNA of the CDR3: TGTGCCAGCAGCTTGGGGGGGGTGAGCACAGATACGCAGTATTTT.

This chain links TRBV5-1 with TRBJ2-2; 7 positions agree with TRBD1. V shed 4 bases and J 3 bases; nucleotides not matched to a gene: 6. CDR3 size: 15 residues. Germline V gene lookup returns CDR1 SGHRS and CDR2 YFSETQ. This chain's CDR3 is CASSADRPDTGELFF. DNA of the CDR3: TGCGCCAGCAGCGCGGACAGGCCGGACACCGGGGAGCTGTTTTTT.

The chain has TRBV4-1 and TRBJ2-7; perhaps TRBD1 as D (8 bases). This CDR3 region has 15 residues. Germline V CDR1 and CDR2: MGHRA, YSYEKL. The V and J ends lost 2 bases and 3 bases respectively, with 14 bases between them. In DNA form, the CDR3 reads TGCGCCAGCAGCCAACAACAGGGGGAGGGCTACGAGCAGTACTTC. This sequence encodes CASSQQQGEGYEQYF.

This chain connects TRBV4-1 to TRBJ1-3; 9 nucleotides agree with TRBD1. CDR1 MGHRA and CDR2 YSYEKL come from the germline V gene. This CDR3 is built from 16 residues. The junction had 11 bases not matched to a gene; V was cut back by 3 bases and J by 8 bases. CDR3 sequence (DNA): TGCGCCAGCAGCCACGTCGGACAGGGGAAACGGGACACCATATATTTT. Protein: CASSHVGQGKRDTIYF.

The chain combines TRBV5-1 with TRBJ2-7, with TRBD2 matching 9 bases. The V segment lost 4 bases and the J segment 3 bases; nucleotides outside the gene matches: 8. Looked up from germline, CDR1 is SGHRS and CDR2 is YFSETQ. This CDR3 is 15 amino acids long. The CDR3 protein is CASSLRTSGLYEQYF. In nucleotides, the CDR3 is TGCGCCAGCAGCCTCCGTACTAGCGGGCTCTACGAGCAGTACTTC.

As DNA, the CDR3 is TGCAGCGGTACCAACGAGGGTCTCTGGTTCTTC. Translation: CSGTNEGLWFF. The chain couples TRBV29-1 to TRBJ2-1; tentatively, D is TRBD2 (5 bases). CDR1 is SQVTM, CDR2 ANQGSEA, per germline. Trimming removed 7 bases from V and 15 bases from J, with 19 bases in between. The CDR3 has 11 amino acids.

This clone was recorded only once. The V and J genes are TRBV30 and TRBJ1-3; possibly TRBD1 for D (5 bases). Trimming shortened V by 3 bases and J by 2 bases, and 11 bases separated the two germline ends. This CDR3 region has 14 residues. The germline V gene has CDR1 GTSNPN and CDR2 SVGIG (reference sequence). The CDR3 region is CAWRLEGAGNTIYF. The CDR3 bases are TGTGCCTGGAGATTAGAAGGGGCTGGAAACACCATATATTTT.

This chain connects TRBV6-5 to TRBJ1-2; 8 nucleotides line up with TRBD1. The CDR3 totals 12 residues. Losses at the gene ends were 8 bases for V and 8 bases for J; bases not matched to a gene: 7. Per the germline V gene, CDR1 is MNHEY and CDR2 is SVGAGI. DNA of the CDR3: TGTGCCAGCCGGACAGGGAATTTCGGCTACACCTTC. Protein product: CASRTGNFGYTF.

This sequence joins TRBV29-1 and TRBJ1-5; D remains unclear. V was cut by 4 bases and J by 4 bases, with 8 bases left in between. The CDR3 has 12 amino acids. CDR1 is SQVTM, CDR2 ANQGSEA, per germline. CDR3 sequence reads: CSVGAGNQPQHF. The CDR3 coding sequence is TGCAGCGTTGGGGCGGGTAATCAGCCCCAGCATTTT.

This clone is classed as large. This rearrangement joins TRBV4-2 to TRBJ2-3; 8 positions agree with TRBD2. The CDR3 length is 15 residues. Per germline, CDR1 LGHNA and CDR2 YNFKEQ. V shed 5 bases, J shed 1 base, and the junction held 5 bases outside the gene matches. CDR3 DNA sequence: TGTGCCAGCAGCTTGTACGGGGGGGGCACAGATACGCAGTATTTT. Its protein is CASSLYGGGTDTQYF.

The chain combines TRBV4-3 with TRBJ2-2; D may be TRBD2 (6 bases). Trimming took 4 bases from V and 4 from J, leaving 19 bases between them. The length of the CDR3 is 17 residues. CDR1 is LGHNA and CDR2 is YSLEER in the germline V gene. CDR3 protein: CASSREVAGSSTGELFF. The DNA of the CDR3 is TGCGCCAGCAGCCGTGAAGTGGCGGGGTCGAGCACCGGGGAGCTGTTTTTT.

This chain joins TRBV5-4 and TRBJ2-6; TRBD1 matches at 7 bases. Germline CDR1 and CDR2: SGHNT and YYREEE (reference sequence). With 1 base clipped from V and 0 bases from J, the junction kept 4 bases outside the gene matches. This CDR3 region has 17 residues. The CDR3 nucleotides are TGTGCCAGCAGCTTGCGGGACAGACACTCTGGGGCCAACGTCCTGACTTTC. This translates into CASSLRDRHSGANVLTF.

This chain links TRBV29-1 with TRBJ2-7; no definite D call. V dropped 0 bases and J dropped 2 bases, with 14 bases sitting between them. This CDR3 has 15 amino acids. CDR1 is SQVTM and CDR2 is ANQGSEA in the germline V gene. The CDR3 DNA is TGCAGCGTTGAAGATCAGTGGCATTCCCCCTACGAGCAGTACTTC. Translated, it gives CSVEDQWHSPYEQYF.

In this sample, this clone turned up many times. V gene TRBV4-1 combines with J gene TRBJ2-2; TRBD1 is a possible D gene (6 bases). CDR1 is MGHRA, CDR2 YSYEKL, per germline. With 5 bases removed from V and 5 bases from J, the gap between germline ends came to 12 bases. This CDR3 spans 14 amino acids. The CDR3 nucleotides read TGCGCCAGCAGCTTAAACAGGGTAACCGGGGAGCTGTTTTTT. Protein: CASSLNRVTGELFF.

This sequence joins TRBV5-1 and TRBJ2-5, with D possibly being TRBD1 (5 bases). The CDR3 runs to 15 residues. Germline V gene data show CDR1 as SGHRS and CDR2 as YFSETQ. The V gene lost 7 bases and the J gene lost 0 bases, with 16 bases spanning the gap. CDR3 residues: CASVRRGSHQETQYF. CDR3 nucleotides: TGCGCCAGCGTCAGAAGGGGTTCCCACCAAGAGACCCAGTACTTC.

The chain has TRBV5-8 and TRBJ1-4; D might be TRBD1 (5 bases). Germline V gives CDR1 SGHTS, CDR2 YDEGEE. V lost 0 bases and J lost 0, with 9 bases in between. The CDR3 contains 16 residues. The CDR3 loop reads CASSLGGYATNEKLFF. Written as DNA, the CDR3 is TGTGCCAGCAGCTTGGGGGGCTACGCAACTAATGAAAAACTGTTTTTT.

This clone was seen only once. This rearrangement joins TRBV6-2 or TRBV6-3 to TRBJ2-7, with no clear D. Germline CDR1 is MNHEY and CDR2 is SVGEGT. The CDR3 is 14 residues long. V gave up 6 bases and J gave up 2 bases, with 14 bases separating them. The CDR3, as DNA: TGTGCCAGCAGCTTCTCCAAGAGCCCCTACGAGCAGTACGTC. Its translation is CASSFSKSPYEQYV.

This clone was detected only a few times. The CDR3 DNA follows: TGCGCCAGCAGCCCCCGGGACAGGGGTGTTGGCTACACCTTC. Its protein product is CASSPRDRGVGYTF. The chain joins TRBV4-1 to TRBJ1-2; 10 nucleotides line up with TRBD1. V shed 4 bases and J 7 bases; nucleotides not matched to a gene: 6. Per germline, CDR1 MGHRA and CDR2 YSYEKL. The CDR3 loop spans 14 amino acids.

The chain uses TRBV5-8 and TRBJ1-5, with D maybe TRBD1 (5 bases). The germline V gene has CDR1 SGHTS and CDR2 YDEGEE. CDR3 length equals 14 residues. V was clipped by 0 bases and J by 5 bases, with 9 bases between them. CDR3 sequence: CASSLDRLDQPQHF. As DNA, the CDR3 is TGTGCCAGCAGCTTGGACAGGCTCGATCAGCCCCAGCATTTT.